The next 10 T cell receptor beta chains were all read from a single sample in a study of cytomegalovirus exposure and HLA in healthy donors (dated by TCRdb to about 2017). Receptors were amplified or captured by the immunoSEQ multiplex PCR assay. For the multiplex PCR, a mixture combining 60 forward primers for TCR Vbeta segments and 13 reverse primers for TCR Jbeta segments was used. TCRdb mirrors the immuneACCESS table, restricted to in-frame sequences. Some clones are absent from its copies; in checked studies, under half trace to an unresolved V gene, and the reason for the others is unknown. In all, the sample holds 200,000 or so clones, and about 81% of those were seen once. Roughly 2.1% of the sample is held by the ten biggest clonotypes. The sequenced sample consisted of PBMCs. Receptor source: a woman aged 18-29 years in good health and CMV-seropositive.

The chain links TRBV18 to TRBJ1-3; D is possibly TRBD1 (6 bases). V lost 4 bases and J lost 0, with 13 bases in between. The CDR3 is 16 residues long. Germline V gene sequence: CDR1 KGHSH, CDR2 LQKENI. The CDR3 protein is CASSLGTGSSGNTIYF. DNA of the CDR3: TGTGCCAGCTCACTGGGAACAGGGAGCTCTGGAAACACCATATATTTT.

For this clone: At one of its ends the junction is not consistent with the germline gene, which may arise from a read error. The chain joins TRBV7-9 to TRBJ1-5; 7 nucleotides line up with TRBD1. The germline V gene encodes CDR1 SEHNR and CDR2 FQNEAQ (reference sequence). There are 15 residues in the CDR3. The CDR3 DNA reads TGTTCCAGCAGCTTAGGGGGCTATAGCAATCAGCCCCAGCATTTT. Protein product: CSSSLGGYSNQPQHF.

V gene TRBV21-1 combines with J gene TRBJ2-1; the table's D call of TRBD2 was not tested on the DNA. TRBV21-1 is shown as a pseudogene. The CDR3 sequence is 15 residues long. The CDR3 reads CASTSRAGSYNEQFF. CDR3 DNA: TGTGCCAGCACCTCCCGAGCGGGGTCCTACAATGAGCAGTTCTTC.

The genes are TRBV2 and TRBJ2-1; perhaps TRBD2 as D (5 bases). CDR3 length: 12 amino acids. Trimming took 1 base from V and 7 from J, leaving 5 bases between them. Germline lookup yields CDR1 SNHLY and CDR2 FYNNEI. The CDR3 loop is CASSEGGNEQFF. The CDR3 DNA reads as TGTGCCAGCAGTGAAGGAGGGAATGAGCAGTTCTTC.

CDR3 residues: CASILSDSVNYGYTF. The CDR3 DNA reads as TGTGCCAGCATCCTTTCAGACAGCGTAAACTATGGCTACACCTTC. The chain uses TRBV6-6 and TRBJ1-2; a weak D match, TRBD1 (5 bases). This CDR3 comprises 15 residues. The germline V gene has CDR1 MNHNY and CDR2 SVGAGI (reference sequence). V lost 7 bases to trimming and J lost 2 bases, with 17 bases between them.

The chain joins TRBV9 to TRBJ2-2, with a weak D call TRBD1 (6 bases). In germline, CDR1 is SGDLS, CDR2 YYNGEE. The CDR3 consists of 15 residues. Trimming cost V 5 bases and J 1 base, with 12 bases left between them. The CDR3 DNA reads TGTGCCAGCAGTGGACAGCTACAGAACACCGGGGAGCTGTTTTTT. This encodes CASSGQLQNTGELFF.

The chain couples TRBV5-4 to TRBJ1-2, with D tentatively TRBD1 (5 bases). This CDR3 contains 15 residues. The ends were cut back, 0 bases at V and 6 bases at J, with 15 bases in the middle. CDR1 and CDR2 (germline): SGHNT, YYREEE (reference sequence). The CDR3 DNA follows: TGTGCCAGCAGCTTGGGTTCGGGCCAAGGGGATGGCTACACCTTC. Translating it yields CASSLGSGQGDGYTF.

Comments on this clone: A read error may produce the germline difference seen at one junction end. The chain carries TRBV4-1 and TRBJ2-2; a weak D match, TRBD1 (6 bases). The CDR3 contains 11 residues. Looked up from germline, CDR1 is MGHRA and CDR2 is YSYEKL. The CDR3 nucleotides read TGCGCCAGCAGCTTTGTAGGGGGGCTGTTTTTT. Amino acids: CASSFVGGLFF.

The V call is TRBV19, the J call TRBJ1-2; 7 bases line up with TRBD1. CDR1 and CDR2 (germline): LNHDA, SQIVND (reference sequence). The CDR3 contains 15 residues. V gave up 7 bases and J gave up 2 bases; unmatched junction bases: 10. CDR3 sequence (DNA): TGTGCCAGTAACCAACAGGGGCGTGGGAACTATGGCTACACCTTC. It encodes CASNQQGRGNYGYTF.

The J gene is TRBJ1-1, the V gene TRBV18, with D hard to call. This CDR3 comprises 15 residues. V lost 3 bases and J lost 6, with 17 bases in between. The germline V gene encodes CDR1 KGHSH and CDR2 LQKENI. As DNA, the CDR3 is TGTGCCAGCTCACCGGTGGTTTGGGCTAGCGCTGAAGCTTTCTTT. Its protein is CASSPVVWASAEAFF.